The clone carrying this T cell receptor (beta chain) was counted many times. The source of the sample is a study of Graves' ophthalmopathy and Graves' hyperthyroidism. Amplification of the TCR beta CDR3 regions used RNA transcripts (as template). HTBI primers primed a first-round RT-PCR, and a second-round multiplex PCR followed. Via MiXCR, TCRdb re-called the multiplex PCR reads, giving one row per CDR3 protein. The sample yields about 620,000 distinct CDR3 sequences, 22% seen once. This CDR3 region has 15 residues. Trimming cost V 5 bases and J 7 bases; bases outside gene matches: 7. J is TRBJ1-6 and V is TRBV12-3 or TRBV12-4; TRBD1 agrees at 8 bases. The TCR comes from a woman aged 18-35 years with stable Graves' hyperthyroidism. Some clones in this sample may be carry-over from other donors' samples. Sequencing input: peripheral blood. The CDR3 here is CASSPRTGPNSPLHF. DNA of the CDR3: TGTGCCAGCAGTCCCCGGACAGGGCCCAATTCACCCCTCCACTTT.